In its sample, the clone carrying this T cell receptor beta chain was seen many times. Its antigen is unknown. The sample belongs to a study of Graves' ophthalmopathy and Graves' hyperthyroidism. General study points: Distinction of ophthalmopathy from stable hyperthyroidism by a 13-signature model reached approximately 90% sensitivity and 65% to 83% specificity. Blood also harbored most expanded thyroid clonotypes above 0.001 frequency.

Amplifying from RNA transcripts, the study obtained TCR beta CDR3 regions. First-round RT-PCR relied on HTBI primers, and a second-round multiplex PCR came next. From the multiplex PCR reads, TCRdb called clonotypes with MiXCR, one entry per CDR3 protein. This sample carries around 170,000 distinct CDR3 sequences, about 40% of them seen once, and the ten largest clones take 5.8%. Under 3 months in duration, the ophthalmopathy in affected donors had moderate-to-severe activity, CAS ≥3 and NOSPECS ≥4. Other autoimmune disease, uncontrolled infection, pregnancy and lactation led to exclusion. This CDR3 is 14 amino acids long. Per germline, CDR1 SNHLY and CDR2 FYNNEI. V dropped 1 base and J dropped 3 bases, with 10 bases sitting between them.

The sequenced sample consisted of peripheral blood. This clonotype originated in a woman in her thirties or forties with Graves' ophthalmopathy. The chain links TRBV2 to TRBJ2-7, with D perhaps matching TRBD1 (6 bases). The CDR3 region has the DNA TGTGCCAGCAGTGAAGGACTCAGGGGCTACGAGCAGTACTTC. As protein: CASSEGLRGYEQYF.